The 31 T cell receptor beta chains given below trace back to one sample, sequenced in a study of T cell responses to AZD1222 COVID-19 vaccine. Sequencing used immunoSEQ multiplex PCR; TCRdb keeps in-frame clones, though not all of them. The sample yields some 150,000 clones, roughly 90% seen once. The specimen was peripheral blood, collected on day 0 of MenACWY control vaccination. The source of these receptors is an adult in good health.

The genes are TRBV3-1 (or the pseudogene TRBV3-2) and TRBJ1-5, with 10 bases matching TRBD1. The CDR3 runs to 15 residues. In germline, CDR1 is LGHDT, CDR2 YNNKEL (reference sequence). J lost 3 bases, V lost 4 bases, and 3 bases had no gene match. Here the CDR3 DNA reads TGTGCCAGCAGCCCCGGGACAGGGGTCAATCAGCCCCAGCATTTT. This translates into CASSPGTGVNQPQHF.

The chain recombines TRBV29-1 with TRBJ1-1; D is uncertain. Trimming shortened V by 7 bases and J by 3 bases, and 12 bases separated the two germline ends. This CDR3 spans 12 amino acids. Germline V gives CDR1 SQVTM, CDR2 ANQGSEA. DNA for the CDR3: TGCAGCGCGGTTAGACGGTACACTGAAGCTTTCTTT. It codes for CSAVRRYTEAFF.

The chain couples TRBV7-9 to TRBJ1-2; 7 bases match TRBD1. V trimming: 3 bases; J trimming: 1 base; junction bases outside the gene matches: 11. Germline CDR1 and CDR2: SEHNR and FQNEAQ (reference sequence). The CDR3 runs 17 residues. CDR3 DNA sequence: TGTGCCAGCAGCTTCTCGGGACAGAGGACTTATAACTATGGCTACACCTTC. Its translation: CASSFSGQRTYNYGYTF. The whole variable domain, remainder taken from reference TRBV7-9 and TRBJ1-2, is DTGVSQNPRHKITKRGQNVTFRCDPISEHNRLYWYRQTLGQGPEFLTYFQNEAQLEKSRLLSDRFSAERPKGSFSTLEIQRTEQGDSAMYLCASSFSGQRTYNYGYTFGSGTRLTVV.

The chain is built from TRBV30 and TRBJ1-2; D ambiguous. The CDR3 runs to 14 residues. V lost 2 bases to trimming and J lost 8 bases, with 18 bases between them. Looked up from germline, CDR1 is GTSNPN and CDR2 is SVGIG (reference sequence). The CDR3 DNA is TGTGCCTGGAGTCCAGGTCGGAGGGTTAGCGGCTACACCTTC. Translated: CAWSPGRRVSGYTF.

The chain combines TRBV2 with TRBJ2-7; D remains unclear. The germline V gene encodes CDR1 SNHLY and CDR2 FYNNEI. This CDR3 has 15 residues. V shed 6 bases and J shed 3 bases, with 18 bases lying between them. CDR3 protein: CASSVVGLKGYEQYV. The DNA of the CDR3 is TGTGCCAGCAGCGTCGTTGGTTTGAAGGGCTACGAGCAGTACGTC.

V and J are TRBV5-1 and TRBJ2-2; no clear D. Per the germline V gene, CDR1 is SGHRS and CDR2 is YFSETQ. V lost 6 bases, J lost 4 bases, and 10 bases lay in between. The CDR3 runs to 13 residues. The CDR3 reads CASTQGRTGELFF. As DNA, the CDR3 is TGCGCCAGCACCCAAGGGCGCACCGGGGAGCTGTTTTTT.

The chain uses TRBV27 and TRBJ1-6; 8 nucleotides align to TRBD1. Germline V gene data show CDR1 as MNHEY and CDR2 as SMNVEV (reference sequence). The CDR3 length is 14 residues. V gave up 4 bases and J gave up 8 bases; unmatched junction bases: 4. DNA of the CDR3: TGTGCCAGCAGTTCCACAGGGGGTTATTCACCCCTCCACTTT. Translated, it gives CASSSTGGYSPLHF.

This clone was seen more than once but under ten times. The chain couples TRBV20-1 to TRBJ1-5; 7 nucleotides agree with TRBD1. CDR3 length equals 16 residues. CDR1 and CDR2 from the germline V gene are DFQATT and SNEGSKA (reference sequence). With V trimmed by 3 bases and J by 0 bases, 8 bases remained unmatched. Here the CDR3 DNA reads TGCAGTGCTAGTGAGACAGGGCCTTATAGCAATCAGCCCCAGCATTTT. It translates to CSASETGPYSNQPQHF.

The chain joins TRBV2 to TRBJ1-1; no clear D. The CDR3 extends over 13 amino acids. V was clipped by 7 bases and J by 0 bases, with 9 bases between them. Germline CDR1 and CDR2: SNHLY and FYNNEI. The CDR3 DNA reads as TGTGCCAGCAACCCAGAAGTGAACACTGAAGCTTTCTTT. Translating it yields CASNPEVNTEAFF.

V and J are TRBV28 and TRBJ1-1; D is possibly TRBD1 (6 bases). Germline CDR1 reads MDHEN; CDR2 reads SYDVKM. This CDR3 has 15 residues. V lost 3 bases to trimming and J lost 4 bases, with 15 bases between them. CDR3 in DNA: TGTGCCAGCAGTTTGAGGCAGGGGAGAGTCACTGAAGCTTTCTTT. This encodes CASSLRQGRVTEAFF.

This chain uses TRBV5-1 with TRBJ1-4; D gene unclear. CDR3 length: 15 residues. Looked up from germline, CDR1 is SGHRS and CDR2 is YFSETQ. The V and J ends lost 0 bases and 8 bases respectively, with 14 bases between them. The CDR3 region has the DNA TGCGCCAGCAGCTTGGCGGCGACTCTTAGGGAAAAACTGTTTTTT. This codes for CASSLAATLREKLFF.

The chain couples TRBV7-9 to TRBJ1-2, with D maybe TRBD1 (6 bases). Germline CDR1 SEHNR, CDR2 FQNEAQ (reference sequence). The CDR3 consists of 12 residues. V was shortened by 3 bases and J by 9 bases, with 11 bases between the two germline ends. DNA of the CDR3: TGTGCCAGCAGCTTGGACAGCGGGAGCTACACCTTC. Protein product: CASSLDSGSYTF. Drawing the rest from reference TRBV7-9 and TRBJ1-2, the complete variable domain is DTGVSQNPRHKITKRGQNVTFRCDPISEHNRLYWYRQTLGQGPEFLTYFQNEAQLEKSRLLSDRFSAERPKGSFSTLEIQRTEQGDSAMYLCASSLDSGSYTFGSGTRLTVV.

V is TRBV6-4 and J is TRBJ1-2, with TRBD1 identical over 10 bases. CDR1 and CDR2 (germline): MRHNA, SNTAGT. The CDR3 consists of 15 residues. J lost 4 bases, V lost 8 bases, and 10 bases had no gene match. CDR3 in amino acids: CASSTTGTGAYGYTF. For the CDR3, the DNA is TGTGCCAGCTCCACGACCGGGACAGGGGCCTATGGCTACACCTTC.

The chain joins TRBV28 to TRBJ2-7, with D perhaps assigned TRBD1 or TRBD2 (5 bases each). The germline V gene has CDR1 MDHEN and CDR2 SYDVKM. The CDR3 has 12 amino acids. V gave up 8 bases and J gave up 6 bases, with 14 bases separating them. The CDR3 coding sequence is TGTGCCAGCGGGACGCAGGGCTGCGAGCAGTACGTC. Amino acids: CASGTQGCEQYV.

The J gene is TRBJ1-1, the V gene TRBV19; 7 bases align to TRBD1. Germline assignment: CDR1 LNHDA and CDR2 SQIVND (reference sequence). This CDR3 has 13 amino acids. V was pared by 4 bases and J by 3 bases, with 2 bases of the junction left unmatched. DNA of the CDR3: TGTGCCAGTAGTACGACAGGGCACACTGAAGCTTTCTTT. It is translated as CASSTTGHTEAFF.

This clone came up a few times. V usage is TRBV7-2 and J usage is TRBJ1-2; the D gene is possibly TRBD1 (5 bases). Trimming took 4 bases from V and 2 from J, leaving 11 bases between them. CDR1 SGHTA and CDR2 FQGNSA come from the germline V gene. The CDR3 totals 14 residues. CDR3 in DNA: TGTGCCAGCAGCTCACGGGACTCCAACTATGGCTACACCTTC. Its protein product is CASSSRDSNYGYTF.

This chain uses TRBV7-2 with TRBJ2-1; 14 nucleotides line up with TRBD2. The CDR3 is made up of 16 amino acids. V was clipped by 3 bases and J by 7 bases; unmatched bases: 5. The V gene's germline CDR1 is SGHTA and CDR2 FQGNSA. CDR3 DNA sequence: TGTGCCAGCAGCTTTGAAGGGACTAGCGGGAGAAATGAGCAGTTCTTC. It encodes CASSFEGTSGRNEQFF.

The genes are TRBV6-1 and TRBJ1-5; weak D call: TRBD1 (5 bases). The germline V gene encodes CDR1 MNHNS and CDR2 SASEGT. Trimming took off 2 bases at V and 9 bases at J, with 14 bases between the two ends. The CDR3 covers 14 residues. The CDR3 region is CASSEYLRAPPQHF. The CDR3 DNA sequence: TGTGCCAGCAGTGAATACCTCAGGGCACCGCCCCAGCATTTT.

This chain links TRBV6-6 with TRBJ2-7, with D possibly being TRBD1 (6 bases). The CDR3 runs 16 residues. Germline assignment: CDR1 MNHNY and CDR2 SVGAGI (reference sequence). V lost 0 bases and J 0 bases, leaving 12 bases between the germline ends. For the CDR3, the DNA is TGTGCCAGCAGTTACTCGAGAAGGGGGAGCTCCTACGAGCAGTACGTC. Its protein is CASSYSRRGSSYEQYV.

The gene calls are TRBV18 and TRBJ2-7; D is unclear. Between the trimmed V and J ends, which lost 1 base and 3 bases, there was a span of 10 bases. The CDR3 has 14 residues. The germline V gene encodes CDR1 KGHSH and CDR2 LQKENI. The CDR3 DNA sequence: TGTGCCAGCTCACCACAGAAAGGCAGCTACGAGCAGTACTTC. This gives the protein CASSPQKGSYEQYF.

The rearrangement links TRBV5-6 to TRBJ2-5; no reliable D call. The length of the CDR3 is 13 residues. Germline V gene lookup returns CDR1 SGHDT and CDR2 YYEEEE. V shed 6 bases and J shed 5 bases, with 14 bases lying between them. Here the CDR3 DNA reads TGTGCCAGCACCTGGATACCTGGGGAGACCCAGTACTTC. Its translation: CASTWIPGETQYF.

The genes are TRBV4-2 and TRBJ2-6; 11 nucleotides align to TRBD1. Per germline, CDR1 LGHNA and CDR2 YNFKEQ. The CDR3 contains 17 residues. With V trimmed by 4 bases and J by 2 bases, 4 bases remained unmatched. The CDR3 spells CASSPRTGGTGANVLTF. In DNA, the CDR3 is TGTGCCAGCAGCCCTAGGACAGGGGGCACTGGGGCCAACGTCCTGACTTTC.

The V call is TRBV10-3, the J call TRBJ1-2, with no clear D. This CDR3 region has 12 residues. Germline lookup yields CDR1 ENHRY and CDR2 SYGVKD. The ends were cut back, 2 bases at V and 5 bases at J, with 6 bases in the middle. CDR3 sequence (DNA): TGTGCCATCAGTGAGGGCTTATATGGCTACACCTTC. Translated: CAISEGLYGYTF.

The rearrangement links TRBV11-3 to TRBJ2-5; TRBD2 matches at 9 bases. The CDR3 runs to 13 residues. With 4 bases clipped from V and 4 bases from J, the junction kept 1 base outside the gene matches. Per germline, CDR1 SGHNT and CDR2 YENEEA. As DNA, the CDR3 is TGTGCCAGCAGCTGGGGACTAGCAGAGACCCAGTACTTC. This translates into CASSWGLAETQYF.

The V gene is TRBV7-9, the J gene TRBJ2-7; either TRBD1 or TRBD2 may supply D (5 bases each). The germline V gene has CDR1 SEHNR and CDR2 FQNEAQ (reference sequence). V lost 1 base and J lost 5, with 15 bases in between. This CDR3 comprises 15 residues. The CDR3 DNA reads TGTGCCAGCAGCTTAGGTTATGGGGACGTCCACGAGCAGTACGTC. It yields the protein CASSLGYGDVHEQYV.

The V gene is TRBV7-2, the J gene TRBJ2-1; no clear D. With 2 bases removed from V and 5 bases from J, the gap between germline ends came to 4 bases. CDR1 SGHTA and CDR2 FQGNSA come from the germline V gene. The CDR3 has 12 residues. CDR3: CASSLYNNEQFF. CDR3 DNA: TGTGCCAGCAGCTTATATAACAATGAGCAGTTCTTC.

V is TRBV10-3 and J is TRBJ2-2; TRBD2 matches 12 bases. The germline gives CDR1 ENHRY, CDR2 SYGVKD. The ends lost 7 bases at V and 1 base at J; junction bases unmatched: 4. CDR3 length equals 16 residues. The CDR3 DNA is TGTGCCATCACCATGACTAGCGGGGGGAACACCGGGGAGCTGTTTTTT. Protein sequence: CAITMTSGGNTGELFF.

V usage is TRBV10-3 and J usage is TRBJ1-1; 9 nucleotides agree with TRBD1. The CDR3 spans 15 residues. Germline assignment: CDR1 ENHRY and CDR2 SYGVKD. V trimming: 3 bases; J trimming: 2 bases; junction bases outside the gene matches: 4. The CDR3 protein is CAISDHTGGNTEAFF. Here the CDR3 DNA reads TGTGCCATCAGTGACCACACAGGGGGCAACACTGAAGCTTTCTTT.

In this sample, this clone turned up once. The CDR3 loop is CASGLVVWTSGTDTQYF. CDR3 sequence (DNA): TGTGCTAGTGGTTTGGTTGTTTGGACTAGCGGCACAGATACGCAGTATTTT. V usage is TRBV12-5 and J usage is TRBJ2-3, with 9 nucleotides matching TRBD2. Losses at the gene ends were 0 bases for V and 1 base for J; bases not matched to a gene: 5. Germline V gene sequence: CDR1 LGHNT, CDR2 FRNRAP. The CDR3 totals 17 residues.

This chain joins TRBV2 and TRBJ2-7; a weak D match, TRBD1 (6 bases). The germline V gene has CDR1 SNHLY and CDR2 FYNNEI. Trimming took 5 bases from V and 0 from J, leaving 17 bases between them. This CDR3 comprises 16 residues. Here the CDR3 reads CASSRTGTRVSYEQYF. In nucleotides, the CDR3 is TGTGCCAGCAGTCGTACCGGGACAAGGGTCTCCTACGAGCAGTACTTC.

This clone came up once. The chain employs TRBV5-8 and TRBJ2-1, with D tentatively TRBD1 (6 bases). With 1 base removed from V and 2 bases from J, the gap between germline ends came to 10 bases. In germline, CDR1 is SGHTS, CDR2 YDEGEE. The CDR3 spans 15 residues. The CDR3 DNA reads TGTGCCAGCAGCTTGAGAGGGGGTCCCTACAATGAGCAGTTCTTC. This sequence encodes CASSLRGGPYNEQFF.